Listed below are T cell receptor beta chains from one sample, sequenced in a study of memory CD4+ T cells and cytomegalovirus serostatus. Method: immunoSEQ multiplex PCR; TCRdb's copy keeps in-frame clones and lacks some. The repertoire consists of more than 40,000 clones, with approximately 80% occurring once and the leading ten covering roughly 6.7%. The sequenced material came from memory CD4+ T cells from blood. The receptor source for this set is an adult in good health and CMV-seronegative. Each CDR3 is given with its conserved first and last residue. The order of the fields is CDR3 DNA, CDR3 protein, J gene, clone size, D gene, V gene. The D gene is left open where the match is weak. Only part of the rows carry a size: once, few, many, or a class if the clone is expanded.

TGTGCCAGCAGATCGGGGGGCGAAGAGACCCAGTACTTC CASRSGGEETQYF TRBJ2-5 few . TRBV28
TGTGCCAGCAGTTTATCGAGCGGGAGGTCCGCGACCCAGTACTTC CASSLSSGRSATQYF TRBJ2-5 . TRBD2 TRBV28
TGCGCCAGCAGCTTAGTCGAAACTAGCACAGATACGCAGTATTTT CASSLVETSTDTQYF TRBJ2-3 once . TRBV5-1
TGCGCCAGCAGCTTGGCCCAGATCACCCGCGGGGATACGCAGTATTTT CASSLAQITRGDTQYF TRBJ2-3 . . TRBV5-1
TGTGCCAGCAGTTACCTCCCAACGCGGGACAATGAGCAGTTCTTC CASSYLPTRDNEQFF TRBJ2-1 . . TRBV6-5
TGTGCCAGCAGTGGGGGGTTTACAATAGGCACAGATACGCAGTATTTT CASSGGFTIGTDTQYF TRBJ2-3 . . TRBV6-1
TGTGCCAGCAGTCAGAGATCCTACGAGCAGTACTTC CASSQRSYEQYF TRBJ2-7 . . TRBV28
TGCAGCGTTGAAGTCGAACAGGGGGCGGATAGCAATCAGCCCCAGCATTTT CSVEVEQGADSNQPQHF TRBJ1-5 . TRBD1 TRBV29-1
TGCGCCAGCAGCTTGTCGAGACAGGGCTCCCATGGCTACACCTTC CASSLSRQGSHGYTF TRBJ1-2 . TRBD1 TRBV5-1
TGTGCCAGCAACAATGTAGGACAAAAAAACATTCAGTACTTC CASNNVGQKNIQYF TRBJ2-4 . . TRBV19
TGTGCCAGCAGCCAGTCACTGGGGGAGAGCACAGATACGCAGTATTTT CASSQSLGESTDTQYF TRBJ2-3 few . TRBV4-2
TGTGCCAGCAGCAATTTACTAGCGGATCAAGAGACCCAGTACTTC CASSNLLADQETQYF TRBJ2-5 . TRBD2 TRBV11-2
TGTGCCAGCATCACGGATCTGCAGGGGGCAGGCGGCTACACCTTC CASITDLQGAGGYTF TRBJ1-2 . TRBD1 TRBV6-6
TGCGCCAGCAGCCAAGTGGCGGCAGATACGCAGTATTTT CASSQVAADTQYF TRBJ2-3 . . TRBV4-3
TGCGCCAGCAAGGCCGGCCCGGGACAGGGGGGCGGCCCGTACTTC CASKAGPGQGGGPYF TRBJ2-7 . TRBD1 TRBV5-1
TGCGCCAGCAGCTTGGCTCGGTCAGGAGTGGGTTCTGGGGCCAACGTCCTGACTTTC CASSLARSGVGSGANVLTF TRBJ2-6 . . TRBV5-1
TGTGCCAGCAGCCGACGACAGGGTGGAGAGACCCAGTACTTC CASSRRQGGETQYF TRBJ2-5 once TRBD1 TRBV7-2
TGCAGTGCTAGACTTGACTACGAGCAGTACTTC CSARLDYEQYF TRBJ2-7 . . TRBV20-1
TGCGCCAGCAGCCAAGTTGTACTTCTGGCCGAGCAGTACTTC CASSQVVLLAEQYF TRBJ2-7 . . TRBV4-1
TGTGCCAGCAGTTTAGATGAGCAGTTCTTC CASSLDEQFF TRBJ2-1 . . TRBV28
TGTGCCTGGAGGCCGCCCCTTGGGGGACGCTTTACGCTCGCGAACACCGGGGAGCTGTTTTTT CAWRPPLGGRFTLANTGELFF TRBJ2-2 . . TRBV30
TGTGCCAGCTCAGGGGACAGTTTCTCCTACGAGCAGTACTTC CASSGDSFSYEQYF TRBJ2-7 . TRBD1 TRBV18
TGTGCCAGCAGTGCCGTGAAGTGGGGACAGGGCTCCTACGAGCAGTACTTC CASSAVKWGQGSYEQYF TRBJ2-7 . TRBD1 TRBV28
TGTGCCAGCAGCACCGGTCGGGGAGGCTACACCTTC CASSTGRGGYTF TRBJ1-2 . . TRBV7-8
TGTGCCAGCAGATCCTCAGGGGGATCTAATGAAAAACTGTTTTTT CASRSSGGSNEKLFF TRBJ1-4 . TRBD1 TRBV6-5
TGTGCCAGTAGTATGCACCTGGGGGCGACGCAGTATTTT CASSMHLGATQYF TRBJ2-3 . . TRBV19
TGTGCCAGCATGAAGACTAGCGGCTCCTACGAGCAGTACTTC CASMKTSGSYEQYF TRBJ2-7 . TRBD2 TRBV6-5
TGTGCCAGCAGCGGCCGGAACGGGGAGCTGTTTTTT CASSGRNGELFF TRBJ2-2 . . TRBV7-2
TGTGCCAGCAGCCCCGACTCCCTCTACGAGCAGTACTTC CASSPDSLYEQYF TRBJ2-7 . . TRBV7-2
TGTGCCAGCAGCACCAGACTAGCGGGAGGCTCCTACAATGAGCAGTTCTTC CASSTRLAGGSYNEQFF TRBJ2-1 . TRBD2 TRBV7-2
TGTGCCTCGTTACCGGGGGTAATGGGGAGCACTGAAGCTTTCTTT CASLPGVMGSTEAFF TRBJ1-1 . . TRBV10-3
TGTGCCAGCAGTTTATCCGGTTCAGGGTCCGGAGAGACCCAGTACTTC CASSLSGSGSGETQYF TRBJ2-5 . . TRBV28